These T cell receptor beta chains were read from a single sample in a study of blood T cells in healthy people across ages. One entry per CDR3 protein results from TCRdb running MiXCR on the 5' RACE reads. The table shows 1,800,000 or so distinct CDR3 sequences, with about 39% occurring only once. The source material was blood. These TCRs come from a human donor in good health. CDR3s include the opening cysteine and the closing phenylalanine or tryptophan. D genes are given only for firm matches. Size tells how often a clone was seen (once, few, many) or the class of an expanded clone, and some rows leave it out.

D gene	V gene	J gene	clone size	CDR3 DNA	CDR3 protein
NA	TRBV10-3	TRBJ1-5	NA	TGTGCCATCAGTGAGTCTAGGCAGCACAATCAGCCCCAGCATTTT	CAISESRQHNQPQHF
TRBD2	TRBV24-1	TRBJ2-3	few	TGTGCCACCAGCTACGGGGGGGCCCAAGATACGCAGTATTTT	CATSYGGAQDTQYF
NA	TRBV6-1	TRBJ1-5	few	TGTGCCAGCAGTGAAGGAGGTGGACCTCAACAGCCCCAGCATTTT	CASSEGGGPQQPQHF
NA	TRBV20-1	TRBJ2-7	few	TGCAGTGCGACCCCGGGACTCGACTACGAGCAGTACTTC	CSATPGLDYEQYF
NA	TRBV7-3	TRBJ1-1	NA	TGTGCCAGCAGCTTAGACAGGAAAAAGGAAGCTTTCTTT	CASSLDRKKEAFF
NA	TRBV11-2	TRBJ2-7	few	TGTGCCAGCAGGCCCAACAGGAGGGGGTACGAGCAGTACTTC	CASRPNRRGYEQYF
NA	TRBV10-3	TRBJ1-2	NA	TGTGCCATCACCGAAACTAACTATGGCTACACCTTC	CAITETNYGYTF
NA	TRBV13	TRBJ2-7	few	TGTGCCAGCAGCTCAGGACAGTCTCGGTACGAGCAGTACTTC	CASSSGQSRYEQYF
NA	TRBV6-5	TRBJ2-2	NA	TGTGCCAGCAGTACAGACAGCTTTAACACCGGGGAGCTGTTTTTT	CASSTDSFNTGELFF
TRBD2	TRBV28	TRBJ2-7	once	TGTGCCAACAGTCCCTCGAGCGGGGGGAGATACGAGCAGTACTTC	CANSPSSGGRYEQYF
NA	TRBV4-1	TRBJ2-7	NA	TGCGCCAGCAGCCAAGCAGCCGTGTACGAGCAGTACTTC	CASSQAAVYEQYF
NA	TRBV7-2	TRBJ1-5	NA	TGTGCCAGCAGCTTAGACGGGTATGGGGGTAGCTATCAGCCCCAGCATTTT	CASSLDGYGGSYQPQHF
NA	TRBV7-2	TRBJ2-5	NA	TGTGCCAGCAGTTTTACCTCCTATAGCCCACCAGAGACCCAGTACTTC	CASSFTSYSPPETQYF
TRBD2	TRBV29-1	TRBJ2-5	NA	TGCAGCGTTGGGGAAGCGGGGGGAGAGACCCAGTACTTC	CSVGEAGGETQYF
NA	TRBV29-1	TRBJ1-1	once	TGCAGCGTTGAAGGCGGACAGTCCACTGAAGCTTTCTTT	CSVEGGQSTEAFF
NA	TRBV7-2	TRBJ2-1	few	TGTGCCAGCAGCTTAGGGGGGGGCATTAATGAGCAGTTCTTC	CASSLGGGINEQFF
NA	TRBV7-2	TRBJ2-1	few	TGTGCCAGCAGCCTATACGGGGTCGATGAGCAGTTCTTC	CASSLYGVDEQFF
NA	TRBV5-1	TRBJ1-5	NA	TGCGCCAGCAGCGAAGCGGGGGGGGACGGTCAGCCCCAGCATTTT	CASSEAGGDGQPQHF
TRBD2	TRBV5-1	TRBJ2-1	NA	TGCGCCAGCCTTCGCACTAGCGGCGTCTACAATGAGCAGTTCTTC	CASLRTSGVYNEQFF
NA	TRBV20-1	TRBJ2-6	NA	TGCAGTGCTAGAGTTCCGGACGCCTCCTCTGGGGCCAACGTCCTGACTTTC	CSARVPDASSGANVLTF
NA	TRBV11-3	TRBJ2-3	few	TGTGCCAGCAGCCCAAAGACTACATCCCATCAGTATTTT	CASSPKTTSHQYF
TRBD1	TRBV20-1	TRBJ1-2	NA	TGCAGTGCTAGGCCTGGGGGGGGACAGGGGGCGTTTAATGGTGGCTACACCTTC	CSARPGGGQGAFNGGYTF
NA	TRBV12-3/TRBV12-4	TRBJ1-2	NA	TGTGCCAGCAGCAGTTTAGTTCCAGGATTTTTGGACGGCTACACCTTC	CASSSLVPGFLDGYTF
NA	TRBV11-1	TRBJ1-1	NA	TGTGCCAGCAGCTTCGTTAGAATGAACACTGAAGCTTTCTTT	CASSFVRMNTEAFF
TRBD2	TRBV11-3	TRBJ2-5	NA	TGTGCCAGCAGCTGGAGCCGCGGGGGGATTGTTGAGACCCAGTACTTC	CASSWSRGGIVETQYF
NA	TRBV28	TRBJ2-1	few	TGTGCCAGCAGTCGGTCATCTTGGGAGTTCTTC	CASSRSSWEFF
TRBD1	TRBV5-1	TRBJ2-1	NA	TGCGCCAGCAGGTCCGGACAGGGGTCCTACAATGAGCAGTTCTTC	CASRSGQGSYNEQFF
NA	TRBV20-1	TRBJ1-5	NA	TGCAGTGCTAGTGCCGTCTTAGCCGTTAATAGCAATCAGCCCCAGCATTTT	CSASAVLAVNSNQPQHF
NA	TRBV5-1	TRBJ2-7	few	TGCGCCAGCAGCTTGGATGGGACGGTCTCCTACGAGCAGTACTTC	CASSLDGTVSYEQYF
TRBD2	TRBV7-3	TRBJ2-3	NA	TGTGCCAGCAGCGCCGTAGCGGGGGGGTTGTGGTATTTT	CASSAVAGGLWYF
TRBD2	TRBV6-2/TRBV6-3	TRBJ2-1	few	TGTGCCAGCAGTTACGGGAGGGATTCCTCCTACAATGAGCAGTTCTTC	CASSYGRDSSYNEQFF
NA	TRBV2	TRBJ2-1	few	TGTGCCAGCCGGCGGGGGCCGATCGATGAGCAGTTCTTC	CASRRGPIDEQFF
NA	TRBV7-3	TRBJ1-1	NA	TGTGCCAGCAGCCCAACCTCGGGGGGAGGGACTGAAGCTTTCTTT	CASSPTSGGGTEAFF
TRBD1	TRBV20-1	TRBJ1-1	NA	TGCAGTGCTAGAGATGCAGGGGGCGTGGGTGAAGCTTTCTTT	CSARDAGGVGEAFF
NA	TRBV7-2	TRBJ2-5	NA	TGTGCCAGCAGCTTGATGGGGGGCGGGTCAGGGGAGACCCAGTACTTC	CASSLMGGGSGETQYF
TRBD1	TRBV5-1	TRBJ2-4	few	TGCGCCAGCAGCCCGGACAGGCCTACAAACATTCAGTACTTC	CASSPDRPTNIQYF
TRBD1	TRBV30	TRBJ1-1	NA	TGTGCCTGGAGAAGATTTCAACAGGGGCCTGAAGCTTTCTTT	CAWRRFQQGPEAFF
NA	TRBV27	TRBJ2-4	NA	TGTGCCAGCAGTTTTGGGGGAACCAAAAACATTCAGTACTTC	CASSFGGTKNIQYF
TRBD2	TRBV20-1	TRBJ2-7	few	TGCAGTGCTAGACGAGGATCGGGGGGAAGGGGCGAGCAGTACTTC	CSARRGSGGRGEQYF
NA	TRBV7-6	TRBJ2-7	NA	TGTGCCAACAGCTCTAAGGAGGGCGGACCTCAGCAGTACTTC	CANSSKEGGPQQYF
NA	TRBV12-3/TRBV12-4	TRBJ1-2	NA	TGTGCCAGCAGGTCTGCCAGGGCGGGCTACACCTTC	CASRSARAGYTF
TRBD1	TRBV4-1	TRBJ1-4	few	TGCGCCAGCAGCCAAGGAGTGACAGGGGAAAAACTGTTTTTT	CASSQGVTGEKLFF
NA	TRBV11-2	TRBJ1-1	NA	TGTGCCGGCAGTACCCTTGGCACTGAAGCTTTCTTT	CAGSTLGTEAFF
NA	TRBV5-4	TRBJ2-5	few	TGTGCCAGCAGCTTGGAAGGGCCGGAGACCCAGTACTTC	CASSLEGPETQYF
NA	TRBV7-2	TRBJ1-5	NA	TGTGCCAGCAGCTCCGAACAGAGACAGCCCCAGCATTTT	CASSSEQRQPQHF
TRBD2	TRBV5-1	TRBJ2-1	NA	TGCGCCAGCAGCTTGCTGGGACTAGCGTCCTACAATGAGCAGTTCTTC	CASSLLGLASYNEQFF